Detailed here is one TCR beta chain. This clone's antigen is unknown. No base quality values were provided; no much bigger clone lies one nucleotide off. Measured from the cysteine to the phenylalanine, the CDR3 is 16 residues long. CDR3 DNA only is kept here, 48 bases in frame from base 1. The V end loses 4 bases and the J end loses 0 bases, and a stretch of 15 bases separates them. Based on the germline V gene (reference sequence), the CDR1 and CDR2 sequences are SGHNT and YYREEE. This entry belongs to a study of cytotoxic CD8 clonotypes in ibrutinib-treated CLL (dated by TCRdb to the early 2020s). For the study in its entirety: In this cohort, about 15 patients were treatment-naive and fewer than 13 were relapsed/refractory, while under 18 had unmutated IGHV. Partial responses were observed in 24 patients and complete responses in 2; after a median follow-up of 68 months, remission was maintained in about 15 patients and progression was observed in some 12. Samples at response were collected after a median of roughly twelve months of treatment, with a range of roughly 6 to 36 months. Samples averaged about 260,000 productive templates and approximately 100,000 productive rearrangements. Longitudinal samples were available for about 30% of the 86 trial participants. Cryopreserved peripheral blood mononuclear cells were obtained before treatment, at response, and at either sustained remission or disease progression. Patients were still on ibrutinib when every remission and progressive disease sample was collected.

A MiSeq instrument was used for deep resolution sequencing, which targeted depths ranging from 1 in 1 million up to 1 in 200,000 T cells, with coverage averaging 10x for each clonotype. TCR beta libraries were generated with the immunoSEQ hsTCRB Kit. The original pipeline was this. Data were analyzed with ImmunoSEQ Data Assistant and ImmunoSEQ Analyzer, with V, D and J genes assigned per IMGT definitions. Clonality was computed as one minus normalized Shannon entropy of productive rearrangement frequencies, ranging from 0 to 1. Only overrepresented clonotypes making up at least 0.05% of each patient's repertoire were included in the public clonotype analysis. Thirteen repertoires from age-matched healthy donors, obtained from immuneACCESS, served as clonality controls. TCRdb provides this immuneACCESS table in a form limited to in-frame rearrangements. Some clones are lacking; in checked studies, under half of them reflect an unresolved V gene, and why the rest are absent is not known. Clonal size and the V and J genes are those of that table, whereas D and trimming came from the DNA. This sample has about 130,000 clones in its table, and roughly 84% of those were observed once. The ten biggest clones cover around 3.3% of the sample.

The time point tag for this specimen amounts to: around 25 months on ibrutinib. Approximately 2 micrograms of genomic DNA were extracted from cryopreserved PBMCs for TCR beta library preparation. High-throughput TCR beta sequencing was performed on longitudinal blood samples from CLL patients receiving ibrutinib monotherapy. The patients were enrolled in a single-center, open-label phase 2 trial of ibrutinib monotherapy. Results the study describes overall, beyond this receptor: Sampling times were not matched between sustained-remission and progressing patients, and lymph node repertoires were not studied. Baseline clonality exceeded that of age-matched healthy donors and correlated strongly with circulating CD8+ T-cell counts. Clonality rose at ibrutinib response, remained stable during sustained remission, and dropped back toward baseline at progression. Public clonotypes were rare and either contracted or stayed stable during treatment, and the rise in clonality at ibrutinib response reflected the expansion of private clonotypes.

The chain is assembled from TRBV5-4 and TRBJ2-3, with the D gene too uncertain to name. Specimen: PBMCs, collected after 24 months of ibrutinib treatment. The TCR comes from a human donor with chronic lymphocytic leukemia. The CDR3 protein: CASSPGPRPSTDTQYF. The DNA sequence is TGTGCCAGCAGCCCAGGCCCCAGGCCTAGCACAGATACGCAGTATTTT.